This T cell receptor beta chain derives from a study of blood T cell repertoires in COVID-19. Method: immunoSEQ multiplex PCR; TCRdb's copy keeps in-frame clones and lacks some. The data show a few hundred thousand clones, roughly 89% seen once. Germline CDR1 MNHEY, CDR2 SMNVEV (reference sequence). This CDR3 region has 15 residues. V shed 0 bases and J shed 3 bases, with 12 bases lying between them. The sample consisted of PBMCs or T cells enriched from blood (not recorded which). V gene TRBV27 combines with J gene TRBJ2-7; tentatively, D is TRBD2 (6 bases). The sequence came from a woman younger than 30 with acute COVID-19. DNA for the CDR3: TGTGCCAGCAGTTTATCTGGAGGGGAGATCTACGAGCAGTACTTC. Protein product: CASSLSGGEIYEQYF.